These 13 T cell receptor beta chains share one sample of origin, sequenced in a study of OX40 agonist ivuxolimab in advanced cancers. Sequenced by immunoSEQ multiplex PCR; TCRdb stores in-frame clones only, minus some. The data contain 95,000 to 100,000 clones, under 90% of them seen just once; the ten biggest clones take up roughly 5.2%. The material sequenced was CD4+ or CD8+ T cells sorted from blood, taken in a trial of the OX40 agonist ivuxolimab. The receptors stem from an adult with an advanced solid tumor such as melanoma, head and neck, liver or kidney cancer.

The CDR3 is CASSPGLATSETQYF. The CDR3 DNA sequence: TGTGCCAGCAGCCCAGGGCTAGCCACTTCGGAGACCCAGTACTTC. The chain employs TRBV7-2 and TRBJ2-5; D may match TRBD1 or TRBD2 (5 bases each). The CDR3 is made up of 15 amino acids. Looked up from germline, CDR1 is SGHTA and CDR2 is FQGNSA. Between the trimmed V and J ends, which lost 5 bases and 5 bases, there was a span of 18 bases.

The chain uses TRBV6-6 and TRBJ1-1, with TRBD1 identical over 7 bases. Germline CDR1 reads MNHNY; CDR2 reads SVGAGI (reference sequence). Unmatched junction bases numbered 4, after V lost 4 bases and J lost 5 bases. There are 13 residues in the CDR3. This CDR3 is CASSFTGETEAFF. The DNA of the CDR3 is TGTGCCAGCAGTTTTACAGGGGAGACTGAAGCTTTCTTT.

V and J are TRBV5-1 and TRBJ2-3; the D gene is possibly TRBD2 (5 bases). CDR3 length: 14 amino acids. V was cut by 4 bases and J by 3 bases, with 12 bases left in between. Germline CDR1 is SGHRS and CDR2 is YFSETQ. As DNA, the CDR3 is TGCGCCAGCAGCGCGGGCCGGGAAACAGATACGCAGTATTTT. Its protein is CASSAGRETDTQYF.

Note on this clone: Other nucleotide sequences in the sample specify the same CDR3. This rearrangement joins TRBV29-1 to TRBJ2-3; no clear D gene. Germline CDR1 SQVTM, CDR2 ANQGSEA. V lost 2 bases, J lost 3 bases, and 6 bases lay in between. The CDR3 totals 12 residues. CDR3 in amino acids: CSVEKGTDTQYF. For the CDR3, the DNA is TGCAGCGTTGAAAAGGGAACAGATACGCAGTATTTT.

The chain couples TRBV7-9 to TRBJ1-1, with TRBD1 as a possible D gene (5 bases). This CDR3 has 14 residues. The germline gives CDR1 SEHNR, CDR2 FQNEAQ (reference sequence). Deletions cut 0 bases from V and 4 bases from J, with 9 bases between. CDR3 nucleotides: TGTGCCAGCAGCTTAGCGCAGGGATCCACTGAAGCTTTCTTT. Its translation is CASSLAQGSTEAFF. Drawing the rest from reference TRBV7-9 and TRBJ1-1, the complete variable domain is DTGVSQNPRHKITKRGQNVTFRCDPISEHNRLYWYRQTLGQGPEFLTYFQNEAQLEKSRLLSDRFSAERPKGSFSTLEIQRTEQGDSAMYLCASSLAQGSTEAFFGQGTRLTVV.

This chain connects TRBV6-5 to TRBJ1-5; TRBD1 agrees at 8 bases. With V trimmed by 4 bases and J by 5 bases, 4 bases remained unmatched. CDR3 length equals 14 residues. The germline V gene has CDR1 MNHEY and CDR2 SVGAGI. The CDR3: CASSLTGAYQPQHF. The CDR3 region has the DNA TGTGCCAGCAGTTTGACAGGGGCTTATCAGCCCCAGCATTTT.

This clone came up once. CDR3 sequence (DNA): TGCAGTGCCCGAGTAGTGGGCGAGCAGTACTTC. This codes for CSARVVGEQYF. J is TRBJ2-5 and V is TRBV20-1; unclear D gene. The tail of the sequence fits TRBJ2-7 better, so the J call may be wrong. Per germline, CDR1 DFQATT and CDR2 SNEGSKA (reference sequence). CDR3 length equals 11 residues.

The CDR3 loop reads CASTLLGEGAADTQYF. The CDR3 coding sequence is TGTGCCAGCACCCTATTGGGGGAGGGGGCCGCAGATACGCAGTATTTT. This rearrangement joins TRBV7-9 to TRBJ2-3, with D perhaps given as TRBD1 or TRBD2 (7 bases each). This CDR3 contains 16 residues. Trimming left V 7 bases short and J 4 bases short, with 21 bases between. From germline, CDR1 is SEHNR and CDR2 FQNEAQ (reference sequence).

The chain carries TRBV5-1 and TRBJ2-1; possibly TRBD2 for D (5 bases). V lost 0 bases, J lost 6 bases, and 13 bases lay in between. This CDR3 contains 15 residues. Germline-derived CDR1 and CDR2 are SGHRS and YFSETQ. The CDR3 protein is CASSLDPGKGNEQFF. The CDR3, as DNA: TGCGCCAGCAGCTTGGACCCGGGAAAGGGCAATGAGCAGTTCTTC.

This clone has only a few counts. The V call is TRBV6-1, the J call TRBJ1-2; 12 bases align to TRBD1. Germline loops: CDR1 MNHNS, CDR2 SASEGT. V was clipped by 11 bases and J by 0 bases; unmatched bases: 4. This CDR3 comprises 14 residues. CDR3 loop: CAGTGGAPNYGYTF. In nucleotides, the CDR3 is TGTGCCGGGACAGGGGGCGCGCCTAACTATGGCTACACCTTC.

The V gene is TRBV19, the J gene TRBJ1-1; D is perhaps TRBD1 (5 bases). The V gene's germline CDR1 is LNHDA and CDR2 SQIVND (reference sequence). The V end was cut by 7 bases, the J end by 3 bases, with 15 bases between. The CDR3 has 14 amino acids. The CDR3 region has the DNA TGTGCCAGTACGGTAGGGGCTTGGGACACTGAAGCTTTCTTT. Translating gives CASTVGAWDTEAFF.

The chain recombines TRBV18 with TRBJ1-5, with TRBD1 matching over 7 bases. The CDR3 sequence is 13 residues long. V lost 4 bases, J lost 5 bases, and 2 bases stayed unmatched. Germline CDR1 and CDR2: KGHSH and LQKENI. The CDR3 region is CASSRTGDQPQHF. CDR3 coding DNA: TGTGCCAGCTCACGTACAGGGGATCAGCCCCAGCATTTT.

The chain uses TRBV5-4 and TRBJ2-3; D tentatively reads TRBD1 or TRBD2 (5 bases each). CDR1 is SGHNT and CDR2 is YYREEE in the germline V gene (reference sequence). V lost 4 bases and J lost 8, with 17 bases in between. The CDR3 loop spans 14 amino acids. The CDR3 sequence: CASSPGRRVGTQYF. CDR3 sequence (DNA): TGTGCCAGCAGCCCGGGACGCCGGGTCGGTACGCAGTATTTT.